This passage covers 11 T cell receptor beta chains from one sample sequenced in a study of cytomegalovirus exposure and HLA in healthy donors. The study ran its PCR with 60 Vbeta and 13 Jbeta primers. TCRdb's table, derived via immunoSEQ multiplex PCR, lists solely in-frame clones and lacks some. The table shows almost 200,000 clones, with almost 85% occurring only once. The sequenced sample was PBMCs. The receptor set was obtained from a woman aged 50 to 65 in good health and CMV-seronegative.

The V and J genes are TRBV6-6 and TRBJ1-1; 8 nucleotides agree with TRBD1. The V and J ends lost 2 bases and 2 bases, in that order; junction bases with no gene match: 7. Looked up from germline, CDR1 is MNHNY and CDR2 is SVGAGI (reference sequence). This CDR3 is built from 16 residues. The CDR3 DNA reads TGTGCCAGCAGTTACCTACTAGGACAGGGTAACACTGAAGCTTTCTTT. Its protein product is CASSYLLGQGNTEAFF.

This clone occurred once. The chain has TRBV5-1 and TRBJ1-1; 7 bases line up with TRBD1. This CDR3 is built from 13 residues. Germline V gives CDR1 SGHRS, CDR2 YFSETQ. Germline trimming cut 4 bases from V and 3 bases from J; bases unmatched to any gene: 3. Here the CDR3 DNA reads TGCGCCAGCAGCCCGGGACAGTACACTGAAGCTTTCTTT. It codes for CASSPGQYTEAFF.

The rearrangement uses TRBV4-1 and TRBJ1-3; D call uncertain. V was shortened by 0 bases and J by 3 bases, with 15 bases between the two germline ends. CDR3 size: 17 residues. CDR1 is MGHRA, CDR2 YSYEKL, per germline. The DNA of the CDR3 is TGCGCCAGCAGCCAAGATAGCCAGCCGCCCCTTGGAAACACCATATATTTT. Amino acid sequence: CASSQDSQPPLGNTIYF.

The CDR3 protein is CASSQGRGPLSYEQYF. In DNA, the CDR3 is TGTGCCAGCAGCCAAGGGCGGGGACCATTATCCTACGAGCAGTACTTC. The chain has TRBV4-2 and TRBJ2-7, with D maybe TRBD2 (6 bases). This CDR3 comprises 16 residues. The germline CDR1 and CDR2 sequences are LGHNA and YNFKEQ. V lost 1 base and J lost 1, with 14 bases in between.

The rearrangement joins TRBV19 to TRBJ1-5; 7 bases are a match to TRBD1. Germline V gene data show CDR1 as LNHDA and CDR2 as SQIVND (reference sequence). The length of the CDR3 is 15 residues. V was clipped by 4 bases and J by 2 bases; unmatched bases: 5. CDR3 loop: CASSTADRGNQPQHF. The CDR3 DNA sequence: TGTGCCAGTAGTACAGCCGACAGGGGCAATCAGCCCCAGCATTTT.

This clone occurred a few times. The CDR3, as DNA: TGTGCCAGCAGTTTTCGTTCTGGGGCCAACGTCCTGACTTTC. Translating it yields CASSFRSGANVLTF. The genes are TRBV28 and TRBJ2-6, with D unresolved. Trimming removed 3 bases from V and 1 base from J, with 4 bases in between. CDR3 length: 14 amino acids. The germline V gene has CDR1 MDHEN and CDR2 SYDVKM.

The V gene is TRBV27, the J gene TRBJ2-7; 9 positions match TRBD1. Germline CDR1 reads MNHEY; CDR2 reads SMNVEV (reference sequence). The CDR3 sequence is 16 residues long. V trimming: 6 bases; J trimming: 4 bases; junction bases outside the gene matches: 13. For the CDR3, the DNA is TGTGCCAGCAGATTTGGGGTCGGACAGGGGTCTTACGAGCAGTACTTC. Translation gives CASRFGVGQGSYEQYF.

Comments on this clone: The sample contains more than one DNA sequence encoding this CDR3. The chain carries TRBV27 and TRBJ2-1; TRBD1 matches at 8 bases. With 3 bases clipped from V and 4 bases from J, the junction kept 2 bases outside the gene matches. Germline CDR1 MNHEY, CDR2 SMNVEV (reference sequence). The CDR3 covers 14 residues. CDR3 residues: CASSFGQGYNEQFF. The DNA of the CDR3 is TGTGCCAGCAGTTTCGGACAGGGATACAATGAGCAGTTCTTC.

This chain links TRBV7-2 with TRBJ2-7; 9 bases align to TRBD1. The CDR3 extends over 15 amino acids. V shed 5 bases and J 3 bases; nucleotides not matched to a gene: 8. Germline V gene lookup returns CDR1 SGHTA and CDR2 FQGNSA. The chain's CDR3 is CASSPDRGSFYEQYF. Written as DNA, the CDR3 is TGTGCCAGCAGCCCAGACAGGGGGTCCTTCTACGAGCAGTACTTC.

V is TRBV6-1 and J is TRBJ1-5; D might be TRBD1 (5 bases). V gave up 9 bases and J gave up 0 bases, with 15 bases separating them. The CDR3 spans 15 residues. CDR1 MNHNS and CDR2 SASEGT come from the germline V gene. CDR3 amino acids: CASTPPTDSNQPQHF. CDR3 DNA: TGTGCCAGTACGCCCCCGACAGATAGCAATCAGCCCCAGCATTTT.

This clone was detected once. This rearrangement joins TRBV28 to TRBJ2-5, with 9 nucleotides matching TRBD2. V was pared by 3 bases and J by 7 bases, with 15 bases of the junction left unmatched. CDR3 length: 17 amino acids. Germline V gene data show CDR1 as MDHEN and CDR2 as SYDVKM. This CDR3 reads CASSLRGGGSSSRTQYF. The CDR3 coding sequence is TGTGCCAGCAGTTTGCGCGGGGGGGGATCATCTTCCAGGACCCAGTACTTC. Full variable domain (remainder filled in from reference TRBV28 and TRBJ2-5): DVKVTQSSRYLVKRTGEKVFLECVQDMDHENMFWYRQDPGLGLRLIYFSYDVKMKEKGDIPEGYSVSREKKERFSLILESASTNQTSMYLCASSLRGGGSSSRTQYFGPGTRLLVL.